This T cell receptor beta chain was documented in a study of blood T cell repertoires in COVID-19. Looking at the study overall: Italy, Spain and the United States were the sources of the convalescent and acute COVID-19 samples. The analysed material was cDNA or gDNA that came from T cells, B-cell-depleted T cells, or PBMCs.

Germline V lookup: CDR1 LGHDT, CDR2 YNNKEL (reference sequence). V was pared by 2 bases and J by 4 bases, with 5 bases of the junction left unmatched. The CDR3 loop spans 16 amino acids. Using immunoSEQ multiplex PCR, the repertoire was profiled, and TCRdb retains in-frame clones only, with some absent. Among tens of thousands of clones listed, over 75% were seen once. This rearrangement joins TRBV3-1 (or the pseudogene TRBV3-2) to TRBJ2-1; 10 nucleotides match TRBD2. Sequencing was carried out using peripheral blood. The clonotype was recovered from a woman aged 55-70 years with active COVID-19. The CDR3 reads CASSQTSGVVYNEQFF. CDR3 bases: TGTGCCAGCAGCCAAACTAGCGGGGTAGTTTACAATGAGCAGTTCTTC.